The clone carrying this T cell receptor beta chain showed up just a few times. Its antigen remains unidentified. Construction of TCR beta libraries was performed using quantitative 5'-RACE with molecular barcodes. A single record per CDR3 protein comes from TCRdb applying MiXCR to the 5' RACE reads. The sample holds just under 350,000 distinct CDR3 sequences; 14% to 15% are singletons and the top ten take about 1.1%. The record originates from a study of CD8 T cells in ankylosing spondylitis. Study results and caveats: Relatively rare in peripheral blood, disease-linked clones were also CD8+.

V shed 7 bases, J shed 7 bases, and the junction held 1 base outside the gene matches. Germline CDR1 and CDR2: SGHRS and YFSETQ. CDR3 length: 11 residues. The chain uses TRBV5-1 and TRBJ2-1; 8 bases fit TRBD2. The sequencing sample was made of blood, either unsorted or a sorted T cell fraction (not recorded which). This clonotype was obtained from a male donor with ankylosing spondylitis or in good health (not recorded which). CDR3 in DNA: TGCGCCAGCCGGGAGGGTAATGAGCAGTTCTTC. It specifies CASREGNEQFF.